At least ten counts were recorded for the clone carrying this TCR beta chain. What it binds is not known. This specimen belongs to a study of T cells after yellow fever vaccination. As for the study in general: Any fraction with a low cell number was prepared using SMART-Seq v4 Ultra Low Input. The study's findings and limits: The bulk population could contribute abundant contaminating clonotypes to FACS-sorted repertoires.

One entry per CDR3 protein results from TCRdb running MiXCR on the 5' RACE reads. The data show around 310,000 distinct CDR3 sequences, around 4.5% seen once. The CDR3 loop spans 18 amino acids. The V and J ends lost 4 bases and 2 bases, in that order; junction bases with no gene match: 15. Germline V CDR1 and CDR2: SGHRS, YFSETQ. The material was PBMCs, obtained 15 days after the yellow fever booster vaccination. The rearrangement links TRBV5-1 to TRBJ2-3; 8 bases map to TRBD1. The receptor was derived from a man aged 18 to 29 who received the YFV17D yellow fever vaccine. Written as DNA, the CDR3 is TGCGCCAGCAGCGTGGGACAGGACCGTCCTATTAACACAGATACGCAGTATTTT. Translation: CASSVGQDRPINTDTQYF.